This TCR beta chain stems from a study of T cells after posttransplantation cyclophosphamide. This clone was seen repeatedly, ten times or more. Its specificity is not known. This CDR3 contains 14 residues. The V gene's germline CDR1 is SGHNT and CDR2 YENEEA. Trimming stripped 2 bases from V and 6 bases from J, with 14 bases between. On the day of bone marrow donation, the related graft donor provided peripheral blood. Study-level findings and limits: Recipient CMV seropositivity and CMV reactivation strongly tracked TRB clonality. Blood and skin or GI T cell repertoires showed limited TRB overlap. Donor CD8+ memory clones often dominated recipient blood repertoires at later times.

The protocol was immunoSEQ multiplex PCR, while the TCRdb copy is restricted to in-frame clones and leaves out a portion. There are about 44,000 clones in the sample, none observed a single time. This chain joins TRBV11-3 and TRBJ2-7; possible D gene TRBD1, 7 bases. Source material: PBMCs. This sequence originates from a man in his forties in good health, CMV-negative, and a related stem cell transplant donor. The DNA for the CDR3 is TGTGCCAGCAGCTTATCAGGGGGGCTGAGCGAGCAGTACTTC. Protein product: CASSLSGGLSEQYF.